The following is a TCR beta chain sequence with its context. Its antigen is unidentified. The entry originates in a study of human T cells and chemical hapten exposure. On the study more broadly: It was small differences in pooled library volume that mainly caused per-sample TCR yields to vary.

Overall study findings and caveats: As patch test score rose, PT1 expanded TCR counts tended to rise as well.

With 1 base clipped from V and 1 base from J, the junction kept 1 base outside the gene matches. Germline V gene sequence: CDR1 SGDLS, CDR2 YYNGEE. The CDR3 is 14 amino acids. Unique molecular identifiers were linked by the library to individual cDNA molecules. TCRdb fed the RACE reads into MiXCR, producing one record per CDR3 protein. The sample lists 55,000 to 80,000 distinct CDR3 sequences; about 10% were seen once. Time point in this sample: patch test 3, about 24 weeks after DPC sensitization. The treatment is: therapeutic diphenylcyclopropenone sensitization with weekly scalp DPC. Staff drew blood before applying each patch test.

The starting material was whole blood, obtained in connection with sensitization to the hapten diphenylcyclopropenone (DPC). The sequence came from a woman in her thirties with alopecia areata. Some clones in this sample may be carry-over from other donors' samples. The J gene is TRBJ1-2, the V gene TRBV9, with TRBD1 matching over 7 bases. The CDR3 sequence: CASSVQGDNYGYTF. In DNA, the CDR3 is TGTGCCAGCAGCGTACAGGGGGATAACTATGGCTACACCTTC.